This TCR beta chain was documented in a study of OX40 agonist ivuxolimab in advanced cancers. Using immunoSEQ multiplex PCR, the repertoire was profiled, and TCRdb retains in-frame clones only, with some absent. The table records 20,000 to 30,000 clones, more than 75% of them present only once. The germline V gene has CDR1 SGHTA and CDR2 FQGNSA. This CDR3 region has 13 residues. Trimming cost V 7 bases and J 4 bases, with 13 bases left between them. The sequence derives from an adult with an advanced solid tumor such as melanoma, head and neck, liver or kidney cancer. V is TRBV7-2 and J is TRBJ1-2; D is possibly TRBD1 (5 bases). Sequencing was performed on CD4+ or CD8+ T cells sorted from blood, taken in a trial of the OX40 agonist ivuxolimab. The CDR3 loop is CASTLGTGYGYTF. The DNA of the CDR3 is TGTGCCAGCACGCTTGGGACCGGCTATGGCTACACCTTC.